Listed here is a single TCR beta chain. The data stem from a study of PD-1 blockade in classical Hodgkin lymphoma. Every patient was affected by relapse after autologous stem cell transplantation, while exposure to brentuximab vedotin was not uniform. Purification of CD4+ T cells from thawed PBMCs was performed via magnetic negative selection. The J segment lost 2 bases and the V segment lost 4 bases, leaving 7 bases of the junction unmatched. The CDR3 sequence is 15 residues long. Per germline, CDR1 SGHTA and CDR2 FQGNSA. Libraries were prepared by immunoSEQ multiplex PCR; TCRdb keeps only in-frame clonotypes and omits some of them. The sample has about 35,000 clones; about nine tenths are singletons.

Sample: CD4+ T cells from blood, taken at baseline. This receptor was obtained from a human donor with classical Hodgkin lymphoma. V and J are TRBV7-2 and TRBJ2-5, with 7 bases that match TRBD1. CDR3 sequence (DNA): TGTGCCAGCAGCTCGACTGGGACAGTACAAGAGACCCAGTACTTC. Translating it yields CASSSTGTVQETQYF.